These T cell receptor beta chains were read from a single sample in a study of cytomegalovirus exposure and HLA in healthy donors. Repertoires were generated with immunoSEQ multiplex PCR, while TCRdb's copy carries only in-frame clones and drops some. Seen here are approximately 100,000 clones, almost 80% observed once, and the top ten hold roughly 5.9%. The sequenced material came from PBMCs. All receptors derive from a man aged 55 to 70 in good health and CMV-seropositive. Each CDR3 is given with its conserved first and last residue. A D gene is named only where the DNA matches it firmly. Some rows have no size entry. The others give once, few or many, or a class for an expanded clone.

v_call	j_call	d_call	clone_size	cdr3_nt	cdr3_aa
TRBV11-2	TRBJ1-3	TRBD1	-	TGTGCCAGCAGCAGAAGGGGACAGGGTTCGGGAAACACCATATATTTT	CASSRRGQGSGNTIYF
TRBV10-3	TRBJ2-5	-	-	TGTGCCATCAGTGAGTCCCCTCCCGGGGAGCAGTACTTC	CAISESPPGEQYF
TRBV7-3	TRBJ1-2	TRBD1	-	TGTGCCAGCAGCTCACCAGGGGGCGATGGCTACACCTTC	CASSSPGGDGYTF
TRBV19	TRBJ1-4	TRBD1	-	TGTGCCAGTACCCGGGGACAGGGTGCCACTAATGAAAAACTGTTTTTT	CASTRGQGATNEKLFF
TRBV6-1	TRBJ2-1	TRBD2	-	TGTGCCAGCAGTTCCCTAGCGGGGAGGAACAATGAGCAGTTCTTC	CASSSLAGRNNEQFF
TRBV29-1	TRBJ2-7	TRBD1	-	TGCAGCGTGGGACAGCTTCGGAGACGTGATTACGAGCAGTACTTC	CSVGQLRRRDYEQYF
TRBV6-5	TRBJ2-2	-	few	TGTGCCAGCAGCGGGACACGGAACACCGGGGAGCTGTTTTTT	CASSGTRNTGELFF
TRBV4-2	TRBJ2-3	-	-	TGTGCCAGCAGCCAGGCTCTAGGCATTACAGATACGCAGTATTTT	CASSQALGITDTQYF
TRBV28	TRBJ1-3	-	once	TGTGCCAGCAGCACCCAGGGGCTGGGAGGAAACACCATATATTTT	CASSTQGLGGNTIYF
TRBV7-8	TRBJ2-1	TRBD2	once	TGTGCCAGCAGTCCGGTGACTAGCGGTCATGAGCAGTTCTTC	CASSPVTSGHEQFF
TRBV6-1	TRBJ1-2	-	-	TGTGCCAGCAGACCCCGACAGCTCCTACTATATGGCTACACCTTC	CASRPRQLLLYGYTF
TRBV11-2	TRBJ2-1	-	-	TGTGCCAGCAGCTTAGCACAGCAATACAATGAGCAGTTCTTC	CASSLAQQYNEQFF
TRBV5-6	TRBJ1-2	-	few	TGTGCCAGCAGCCCTGAAGGGGTTCAGTATGGCTACACCTTC	CASSPEGVQYGYTF
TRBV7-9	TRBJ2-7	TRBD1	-	TGTGCCAGCAGCTCCCCGCATGGACAGGGCGAGCAGTACTTC	CASSSPHGQGEQYF
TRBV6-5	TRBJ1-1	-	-	TGTGCGGGCTCCAGGGCGCAAAGGGTTGATGAAGCTTTCTTT	CAGSRAQRVDEAFF
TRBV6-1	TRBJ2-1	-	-	TGTGCCAGCATCCTGGACAGCTACAATGAGCAGTTCTTC	CASILDSYNEQFF
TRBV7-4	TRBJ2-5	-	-	TGTGCCAGCAGCTTAAAGGCAGGGGGGTACCAAGAGACCCAGTACTTC	CASSLKAGGYQETQYF